These 31 T cell receptor beta chains came from one sample sequenced in a study of CXCR3-negative and CXCR3-positive naive CD8 T cells. Carrying UMI labels, the TRB cDNA libraries were prepared through 5' RACE. For each CDR3 protein, TCRdb gives one entry from its re-call of the 5' RACE reads, without DNA. This sample's table has 130,000 or so distinct CDR3 sequences. Sequenced: naive CXCR3- CD8+ T cells from blood. Subset defined: CD45RO-CCR7+CD27+CD95- naive CD8+ T cells lacking CXCR3 (TNR3-). The receptors shown here come from a human donor in good health. Some clones in this sample may be carry-over from other donors' samples.

The J gene is TRBJ2-3, the V gene TRBV29-1; there is no DNA to check the TCRdb D call of TRBD1. Germline CDR1 is SQVTM and CDR2 is ANQGSEA. The CDR3 runs to 19 residues. This CDR3 reads CSVEDPNLGTVTSTDTQYF.

V gene TRBV29-1 combines with J gene TRBJ2-3; checking the TCRdb D call of TRBD1 is not possible without DNA. Germline-derived CDR1 and CDR2 are SQVTM and ANQGSEA. This CDR3 is 15 amino acids long. CDR3 amino acids: CSVETLMGVTDTQYF.

The chain is built from TRBV20-1 and TRBJ1-1; the D gene TCRdb calls, TRBD1, cannot be checked with no DNA. CDR3 size: 13 residues. Looked up from germline, CDR1 is DFQATT and CDR2 is SNEGSKA (reference sequence). The CDR3 is CSATTGLNTEAFF.

The chain recombines TRBV6-5 with TRBJ2-7; there is no DNA to check the TCRdb D call of TRBD1. The CDR3 is made up of 15 amino acids. CDR1 is MNHEY and CDR2 is SVGAGI in the germline V gene. CDR3 residues: CATSLGQEAPYEQYF.

This sequence joins TRBV29-1 and TRBJ2-4; TCRdb gives TRBD1 as the D gene, but with no DNA this cannot be confirmed. This CDR3 has 13 residues. Germline V CDR1 and CDR2: SQVTM, ANQGSEA. CDR3 sequence reads: CSVVQDRQNIQYF.

The chain carries TRBV15 and TRBJ2-3; lacking DNA, the TRBD1 call made by TCRdb goes unchecked. This CDR3 is built from 15 residues. In germline, CDR1 is LNHNV, CDR2 YYDKDF (reference sequence). The CDR3 here is CATSRDRGGTDTQYF.

The rearrangement links TRBV5-4 to TRBJ2-7. The germline V gene encodes CDR1 SGHNT and CDR2 YYREEE (reference sequence). This CDR3 comprises 15 residues. The CDR3 spells CASSDLERATYEQYF.

J is TRBJ2-5 and V is TRBV10-1; TCRdb calls TRBD2, which cannot be checked without DNA. The germline V gene encodes CDR1 WNHNN and CDR2 SYGVQD (reference sequence). There are 15 residues in the CDR3. Here the CDR3 reads CASTPPTVRRETQYF.

V gene TRBV7-2 combines with J gene TRBJ1-2. Germline lookup yields CDR1 SGHTA and CDR2 FQGNSA. CDR3 length equals 17 residues. CDR3 amino acids: CASSLEAESLVEPGYTF. The full variable domain, its missing parts supplied by reference TRBV7-2 and TRBJ1-2, is GAGVSQSPSNKVTEKGKDVELRCDPISGHTALYWYRQSLGQGLEFLIYFQGNSAPDKSGLPSDRFSAERTGGSVSTLTIQRTQQEDSAVYLCASSLEAESLVEPGYTFGSGTRLTVV.

This sequence joins TRBV4-2 and TRBJ2-1; checking the TCRdb D call of TRBD1 is not possible without DNA. Per germline, CDR1 LGHNA and CDR2 YNFKEQ. The CDR3 totals 14 residues. The CDR3 protein is CASSPGMSKSEQFF.

The rearrangement links TRBV15 to TRBJ2-2. The length of the CDR3 is 17 residues. Per the germline V gene, CDR1 is LNHNV and CDR2 is YYDKDF (reference sequence). The CDR3 sequence: CATSRDGSRANTGELFF.

The chain carries TRBV13 and TRBJ2-1; TCRdb returns TRBD1, unconfirmable since there is no DNA. From germline, CDR1 is PRHDT and CDR2 FYEKMQ (reference sequence). The CDR3 extends over 16 amino acids. The chain's CDR3 is CASSQTGGSPYNEQFF. Based on the CDR3 plus reference TRBV13 and TRBJ2-1, the full variable domain is AAGVIQSPRHLIKEKRETATLKCYPIPRHDTVYWYQQGPGQDPQFLISFYEKMQSDKGSIPDRFSAQQFSDYHSELNMSSLELGDSALYFCASSQTGGSPYNEQFFGPGTRLTVL.

The chain combines TRBV29-1 with TRBJ2-5. The germline V gene encodes CDR1 SQVTM and CDR2 ANQGSEA. The CDR3 runs 13 residues. CDR3 region: CSVEWWAQETQYF.

The rearrangement links TRBV20-1 to TRBJ2-1; the D call of TRBD1 rests on TCRdb alone, since no DNA is present to check it. Germline CDR1 is DFQATT and CDR2 is SNEGSKA (reference sequence). This CDR3 comprises 14 residues. The CDR3 region is CSARPAFGGFEQFF.

This chain uses TRBV11-2 with TRBJ2-3; checking the TCRdb D call of TRBD2 is not possible without DNA. Germline loops: CDR1 SGHAT, CDR2 FQNNGV. This CDR3 has 15 amino acids. CDR3 residues: CASSYSGRSSDTQYF.

V usage is TRBV19 and J usage is TRBJ2-6; TCRdb calls TRBD1, which cannot be checked without DNA. Germline-derived CDR1 and CDR2 are LNHDA and SQIVND (reference sequence). The CDR3 is 15 amino acids. CDR3 sequence: CASRDSPSGANVLTF.

The chain employs TRBV28 and TRBJ2-1; TCRdb selects TRBD1, and the lack of DNA leaves this call unchecked. Germline V gives CDR1 MDHEN, CDR2 SYDVKM. CDR3 length: 15 amino acids. CDR3 loop: CASRLAGTGGRRQFF.

The chain is built from TRBV5-5 and TRBJ2-1. Germline V gives CDR1 SGHKS, CDR2 YYEKEE (reference sequence). The CDR3 runs to 16 residues. CDR3 in amino acids: CASSFSFFGAVYEQFF.

V is TRBV5-1 and J is TRBJ2-7; with no DNA, the TCRdb D assignment of TRBD2 cannot be verified. The CDR3 totals 16 residues. CDR1 and CDR2 (germline): SGHRS, YFSETQ. The CDR3 region is CASSLAGLAGSYEQYF.

The chain recombines TRBV4-3 with TRBJ2-7; TCRdb outputs TRBD1, but without DNA this stays unchecked. Germline CDR1 is LGHNA and CDR2 is YSLEER. This CDR3 comprises 13 residues. CDR3: CASSQFRGQEQYF.

The chain couples TRBV7-9 to TRBJ1-2; the TCRdb D gene call, TRBD1, has no DNA to confirm it. Germline V lookup: CDR1 SEHNR, CDR2 FQNEAQ (reference sequence). The CDR3 has 18 residues. CDR3 residues: CASSLGVPRAGGLDGYTF.

The chain uses TRBV7-9 and TRBJ1-2; TCRdb's D call of TRBD1 is untestable without DNA. Germline CDR1 is SEHNR and CDR2 is FQNEAQ (reference sequence). This CDR3 comprises 15 residues. The CDR3 sequence is CASSLAAGGNYGYTF. Based on the CDR3 plus reference TRBV7-9 and TRBJ1-2, the full variable domain is DTGVSQNPRHKITKRGQNVTFRCDPISEHNRLYWYRQTLGQGPEFLTYFQNEAQLEKSRLLSDRFSAERPKGSFSTLEIQRTEQGDSAMYLCASSLAAGGNYGYTFGSGTRLTVV.

The chain uses TRBV5-6 and TRBJ2-7; no DNA is available, so the TRBD2 call from TCRdb remains unchecked. CDR1 and CDR2 from the germline V gene are SGHDT and YYEEEE. The length of the CDR3 is 13 residues. The CDR3: CASSPGLVLEQYF.

The chain recombines TRBV7-2 with TRBJ2-1; TCRdb's D call, TRBD2, is unchecked because there is no DNA. CDR3 size: 15 residues. Germline V CDR1 and CDR2: SGHTA, FQGNSA. This CDR3 reads CASSLAAGGPGEQFF.

The chain links TRBV29-1 to TRBJ1-1; TCRdb calls TRBD1, which cannot be checked without DNA. The CDR3 loop spans 13 amino acids. Germline loops: CDR1 SQVTM, CDR2 ANQGSEA. The CDR3 region is CSDDTGMNTEAFF.

The chain couples TRBV7-7 to TRBJ2-7; TCRdb outputs TRBD2, but without DNA this stays unchecked. In germline, CDR1 is SSHAT, CDR2 FNYEAQ (reference sequence). The length of the CDR3 is 19 residues. CDR3 protein: CASSPNGLAGEPRSYEQYF.

The V gene is TRBV7-8, the J gene TRBJ1-1; TCRdb's D call of TRBD1 is untestable without DNA. Germline assignment: CDR1 SGHVS and CDR2 FQNEAQ. The CDR3 is 15 amino acids. The CDR3 loop reads CASSLYGGLGTEAFF.

This chain connects TRBV2 to TRBJ2-3. This CDR3 has 15 amino acids. Germline values: CDR1 SNHLY, CDR2 FYNNEI. CDR3 region: CASSEFDLAADTQYF. The full variable domain, with the rest looked up from reference TRBV2 and TRBJ2-3, is EPEVTQTPSHQVTQMGQEVILRCVPISNHLYFYWYRQILGQKVEFLVSFYNNEISEKSEIFDDQFSVERPDGSNFTLKIRSTKLEDSAMYFCASSEFDLAADTQYFGPGTRLTVL.

The chain carries TRBV28 and TRBJ2-3; TCRdb's D call, TRBD1, is unchecked because there is no DNA. The CDR3 extends over 15 amino acids. The germline gives CDR1 MDHEN, CDR2 SYDVKM. The CDR3 spells CASSVGQGVWDTQYF.

The chain joins TRBV29-1 to TRBJ2-5; TCRdb lists TRBD1, though no DNA is available to test this call. The CDR3 has 14 amino acids. Germline values: CDR1 SQVTM, CDR2 ANQGSEA. The CDR3 region is CSVEGAAAQETQYF.

V gene TRBV2 combines with J gene TRBJ2-4. Germline V gene sequence: CDR1 SNHLY, CDR2 FYNNEI. This CDR3 has 17 residues. CDR3 region: CASSEGLGSLAKNIQYF.